The 30 T cell receptor beta chains below all came from one sample that was sequenced in a study of cytomegalovirus exposure and HLA in healthy donors. The protocol was immunoSEQ multiplex PCR, while the TCRdb copy is restricted to in-frame clones and leaves out a portion. The top ten hold 3% to 4% of the sample, which has over 100,000 clones, roughly 90% seen once. Sequencing input: PBMCs. These receptor sequences come from a man younger than 45 in good health and CMV-seronegative.

The chain links TRBV7-9 to TRBJ1-2, with a tentative D call TRBD1 (5 bases). The CDR3 sequence is 14 residues long. Deletions cut 6 bases from V and 3 bases from J, with 14 bases between. Germline CDR1 SEHNR, CDR2 FQNEAQ (reference sequence). The CDR3 here is CASSSLDSYYGYTF. The CDR3, as DNA: TGTGCCAGCAGTTCCCTAGACAGTTACTATGGCTACACCTTC. The whole variable domain, remainder taken from reference TRBV7-9 and TRBJ1-2, is DTGVSQNPRHKITKRGQNVTFRCDPISEHNRLYWYRQTLGQGPEFLTYFQNEAQLEKSRLLSDRFSAERPKGSFSTLEIQRTEQGDSAMYLCASSSLDSYYGYTFGSGTRLTVV.

V is TRBV19 and J is TRBJ1-5, with 9 bases aligning to TRBD1. The CDR3 extends over 17 amino acids. Germline V CDR1 and CDR2: LNHDA, SQIVND (reference sequence). After removal of 3 bases from V and 0 bases from J, the junction contained 6 bases not matched to a gene. For the CDR3, the DNA is TGTGCCAGTAGTATGGGACAGGGAAAGGGTAGCAATCAGCCCCAGCATTTT. It is translated as CASSMGQGKGSNQPQHF.

The V call is TRBV11-2, the J call TRBJ1-4; 10 bases match TRBD1. The V gene end was trimmed by 1 base and the J gene end by 8 bases; junction bases not matched to a gene: 4. Germline CDR1 and CDR2: SGHAT and FQNNGV. The CDR3 is made up of 15 amino acids. The CDR3 region is CASSLVTGGREKLFF. The CDR3 DNA is TGTGCCAGCAGCTTAGTGACAGGGGGCAGAGAAAAACTGTTTTTT.

This clone was observed a single time. The chain employs TRBV7-2 and TRBJ1-6; 8 nucleotides align to TRBD1. The trim removed 4 bases at V and 4 bases at J, leaving 9 bases unmatched. The germline gives CDR1 SGHTA, CDR2 FQGNSA. This CDR3 has 17 residues. For the CDR3, the DNA is TGTGCCAGCAGCTGGGGACAGGCCTCCCTTTATAATTCACCCCTCCACTTT. Amino acid sequence: CASSWGQASLYNSPLHF.

The genes are TRBV7-9 and TRBJ1-4, with a tentative D call TRBD1 (5 bases). The CDR3 length is 15 residues. The germline V and J ends were trimmed by 6 bases and 3 bases, with 14 bases remaining between them. Germline V gives CDR1 SEHNR, CDR2 FQNEAQ (reference sequence). CDR3 in amino acids: CASRIAGDANEKLFF. Written as DNA, the CDR3 is TGTGCCAGCAGGATAGCGGGGGACGCTAATGAAAAACTGTTTTTT.

The chain has TRBV6-5 and TRBJ1-2; TRBD1 matches 9 bases. V was clipped by 5 bases and J by 5 bases; unmatched bases: 9. Germline V lookup: CDR1 MNHEY, CDR2 SVGAGI. The length of the CDR3 is 15 residues. Here the CDR3 reads CASSPPGTGYYGYTF. The CDR3 nucleotides read TGTGCCAGCAGTCCCCCCGGGACAGGGTATTATGGCTACACCTTC.

The V gene is TRBV10-2, the J gene TRBJ1-5; a possible D gene is TRBD1 (6 bases). V was shortened by 4 bases and J by 6 bases, with 13 bases between the two germline ends. This CDR3 is 14 amino acids long. CDR1 and CDR2 (germline): WSHSY, SAAADI. The CDR3 DNA follows: TGCGCCAGCAGTGCGACAGGCCGCACTCAGCCCCAGCATTTT. Translating it yields CASSATGRTQPQHF.

This clone has only one observation. V is TRBV14 and J is TRBJ2-5; 8 nucleotides match TRBD2. Looked up from germline, CDR1 is SGHDN and CDR2 is FVKESK. CDR3 size: 12 residues. The V and J ends lost 10 bases and 7 bases, in that order; junction bases with no gene match: 8. The CDR3, as DNA: TGTGCCACCTCCGGGAGGGGGGGGACCCAGTACTTC. Residues: CATSGRGGTQYF.

This chain joins TRBV19 and TRBJ2-7, with TRBD2 as a possible D gene (5 bases). Germline CDR1 reads LNHDA; CDR2 reads SQIVND (reference sequence). The V gene lost 7 bases and the J gene lost 2 bases, with 15 bases spanning the gap. The length of the CDR3 is 14 residues. CDR3 protein: CASTDRLSPYEQYF. The CDR3 DNA reads TGTGCCAGTACCGACCGACTAAGCCCCTACGAGCAGTACTTC. The full variable domain, in which reference TRBV19 and TRBJ2-7 provide the parts outside the CDR3, is DGGITQSPKYLFRKEGQNVTLSCEQNLNHDAMYWYRQDPGQGLRLIYYSQIVNDFQKGDIAEGYSVSREKKESFPLTVTSAQKNPTAFYLCASTDRLSPYEQYFGPGTRLTVT.

This clone was observed once. The chain uses TRBV11-2 and TRBJ2-1; D not resolved. In germline, CDR1 is SGHAT, CDR2 FQNNGV. The CDR3 has 11 residues. The V gene lost 5 bases and the J gene lost 9 bases, with 8 bases spanning the gap. CDR3: CASSTTGEQFF. The CDR3, as DNA: TGTGCCAGCAGCACCACTGGTGAGCAGTTCTTC.

The chain is built from TRBV6-6 and TRBJ1-6; D is perhaps TRBD1 (6 bases). The CDR3 totals 14 residues. Trimming pared 7 bases from V and 14 bases from J, leaving 21 bases between. Germline V gene data show CDR1 as MNHNY and CDR2 as SVGAGI (reference sequence). The DNA for the CDR3 is TGTGCCAGCACCCAAGGGGGTCAAAGGGAAACCCTCCACTTT. It codes for CASTQGGQRETLHF.

The gene calls are TRBV7-2 and TRBJ2-7; a weak D match, TRBD2 (7 bases). CDR1 and CDR2 from the germline V gene are SGHTA and FQGNSA. Between the trimmed V and J ends, which lost 5 bases and 0 bases, there was a span of 14 bases. The CDR3 length is 15 residues. The CDR3 nucleotides are TGTGCCAGCAGCGGAGGGGGGGACACCTCCTACGAGCAGTACTTC. Its protein product is CASSGGGDTSYEQYF.

J is TRBJ2-5 and V is TRBV9; a possible D gene is TRBD1 (6 bases). Per the germline V gene, CDR1 is SGDLS and CDR2 is YYNGEE. This CDR3 has 16 residues. V was pared by 0 bases and J by 1 base, with 13 bases between. In nucleotides, the CDR3 is TGTGCCAGCAGCGTAGGAAGGGGGTTGAGCCAAGAGACCCAGTACTTC. Amino acids: CASSVGRGLSQETQYF. The whole variable domain, remainder taken from reference TRBV9 and TRBJ2-5, is DSGVTQTPKHLITATGQRVTLRCSPRSGDLSVYWYQQSLDQGLQFLIQYYNGEERAKGNILERFSAQQFPDLHSELNLSSLELGDSALYFCASSVGRGLSQETQYFGPGTRLLVL.

V and J are TRBV7-2 and TRBJ2-3; 7 bases line up with TRBD2. The germline gives CDR1 SGHTA, CDR2 FQGNSA. The CDR3 has 16 residues. With 4 bases clipped from V and 0 bases from J, the junction kept 7 bases outside the gene matches. The CDR3 protein is CASSSRGAGSTDTQYF. The CDR3 DNA is TGTGCCAGCAGCTCTCGGGGAGCGGGGAGCACAGATACGCAGTATTTT.

This clone showed up just once. The chain joins TRBV13 to TRBJ1-6; maybe TRBD1 (6 bases). Between the trimmed V and J ends, which lost 0 bases and 8 bases, there was a span of 17 bases. From germline, CDR1 is PRHDT and CDR2 FYEKMQ (reference sequence). The CDR3 extends over 17 amino acids. In DNA form, the CDR3 reads TGTGCCAGCAGCTTAGGTGGTCAGGGGCTAGGTGATTCACCCCTCCACTTT. Translated: CASSLGGQGLGDSPLHF. The full variable domain, completed using reference TRBV13 and TRBJ1-6, is AAGVIQSPRHLIKEKRETATLKCYPIPRHDTVYWYQQGPGQDPQFLISFYEKMQSDKGSIPDRFSAQQFSDYHSELNMSSLELGDSALYFCASSLGGQGLGDSPLHFGNGTRLTVT.

V and J are TRBV20-1 and TRBJ1-1; unclear D gene. V lost 1 base and J lost 9, with 9 bases in between. The CDR3 has 11 residues. Germline assignment: CDR1 DFQATT and CDR2 SNEGSKA (reference sequence). CDR3 nucleotide sequence: TGCAGTGCTAGAGTGTCACAGAAAGCTTTCTTT. Translation gives CSARVSQKAFF.

The chain recombines TRBV11-2 with TRBJ2-7, with 8 positions matching TRBD2. From germline, CDR1 is SGHAT and CDR2 FQNNGV. This CDR3 is built from 14 residues. Germline trimming cut 3 bases from V and 4 bases from J; bases unmatched to any gene: 5. CDR3 region: CASSFTSGSYEQYF. The CDR3 DNA follows: TGTGCCAGCAGCTTCACTAGCGGCTCGTACGAGCAGTACTTC.

The chain links TRBV18 to TRBJ1-3; TRBD1 might be the D (6 bases). V gave up 2 bases and J gave up 0 bases, with 8 bases separating them. Germline CDR1 KGHSH, CDR2 LQKENI. The CDR3 contains 15 residues. CDR3 region: CASSPGQSSGNTIYF. The CDR3 nucleotides are TGTGCCAGCTCACCAGGACAGTCCTCTGGAAACACCATATATTTT. The variable domain in full, completed from reference TRBV18 and TRBJ1-3, reads NAGVMQNPRHLVRRRGQEARLRCSPMKGHSHVYWYRQLPEEGLKFMVYLQKENIIDESGMPKERFSAEFPKEGPSILRIQQVVRGDSAAYFCASSPGQSSGNTIYFGEGSWLTVV.

This clone was detected only once. V is TRBV19 and J is TRBJ1-1, with D unclear. V was cut by 5 bases and J by 3 bases, with 10 bases left in between. Germline V gene sequence: CDR1 LNHDA, CDR2 SQIVND (reference sequence). The CDR3 covers 13 residues. CDR3 loop: CASSVGGYTEAFF. The CDR3, as DNA: TGTGCCAGTAGTGTAGGAGGGTACACTGAAGCTTTCTTT. Using reference TRBV19 and TRBJ1-1 for the parts outside the CDR3, the full variable domain is DGGITQSPKYLFRKEGQNVTLSCEQNLNHDAMYWYRQDPGQGLRLIYYSQIVNDFQKGDIAEGYSVSREKKESFPLTVTSAQKNPTAFYLCASSVGGYTEAFFGQGTRLTVV.

The chain has TRBV5-1 and TRBJ2-3; D not resolved. The CDR3 spans 15 residues. The V end lost 4 bases, the J end lost 0 bases, and 12 bases lay between the germline ends. Germline-derived CDR1 and CDR2 are SGHRS and YFSETQ. The CDR3 DNA reads TGCGCCAGCAGCGGCGGAGCTACTAGCACAGATACGCAGTATTTT. This gives the protein CASSGGATSTDTQYF.

There are many counts of this clone. The chain is built from TRBV5-6 and TRBJ1-5, with a weak D call TRBD1 (6 bases). V was cut by 4 bases and J by 4 bases, with 12 bases left in between. CDR1 is SGHDT, CDR2 YYEEEE, per germline. This CDR3 contains 14 residues. CDR3 DNA: TGTGCCAGCAGCCTTGGGACATGGAATCAGCCCCAGCATTTT. It specifies CASSLGTWNQPQHF.

In nucleotides, the CDR3 is TGTGCCAGTAGTCACGGACAGGGGAACACTGAAGCTTTCTTT. Amino acids: CASSHGQGNTEAFF. The V gene is TRBV19, the J gene TRBJ1-1; 8 nucleotides align to TRBD1. V shed 5 bases, J shed 1 base, and the junction held 3 bases outside the gene matches. CDR3 size: 14 residues. Germline lookup yields CDR1 LNHDA and CDR2 SQIVND (reference sequence).

The rearrangement joins TRBV5-1 to TRBJ2-1; TRBD2 agrees at 7 bases. CDR1 SGHRS and CDR2 YFSETQ come from the germline V gene. With V trimmed by 2 bases and J by 5 bases, 7 bases remained unmatched. The CDR3 has 15 residues. Here the CDR3 reads CASSFNGGTNNEQFF. The CDR3 DNA is TGCGCCAGCAGCTTTAACGGGGGGACCAACAATGAGCAGTTCTTC.

V is TRBV14 and J is TRBJ2-7; 7 bases agree with TRBD2. This CDR3 comprises 15 residues. CDR1 is SGHDN and CDR2 is FVKESK in the germline V gene. V lost 3 bases, J lost 2 bases, and 7 bases stayed unmatched. The CDR3 DNA follows: TGTGCCAGCAGCCACATGGGAGGGTCACCCTACGAGCAGTACTTC. Protein: CASSHMGGSPYEQYF.

The rearrangement joins TRBV7-9 to TRBJ2-3; 13 bases fit TRBD2. Trimming took 4 bases from V and 4 from J; bases not matched to a gene: 5. Germline values: CDR1 SEHNR, CDR2 FQNEAQ (reference sequence). The CDR3 runs to 16 residues. The CDR3 sequence is CASSSGLAGVADTQYF. CDR3 nucleotide sequence: TGTGCCAGCAGCTCCGGACTAGCGGGGGTGGCAGATACGCAGTATTTT.

The rearrangement uses TRBV20-1 and TRBJ2-7; unclear D gene. The CDR3 runs 10 residues. Trimming removed 3 bases at V and 9 bases at J, with 9 bases between. Looked up from germline, CDR1 is DFQATT and CDR2 is SNEGSKA (reference sequence). In DNA form, the CDR3 reads TGCAGTGCTAGGATCTCGGGGCAGTACTTC. Its translation: CSARISGQYF.

The chain combines TRBV11-3 with TRBJ2-2, with 13 nucleotides matching TRBD2. CDR1 SGHNT and CDR2 YENEEA come from the germline V gene. CDR3 size: 16 residues. Losses at the gene ends were 4 bases for V and 2 bases for J; bases not matched to a gene: 1. The CDR3 here is CASSSGLAGNTGELFF. CDR3 sequence (DNA): TGTGCCAGCAGCTCGGGACTAGCGGGAAACACCGGGGAGCTGTTTTTT.

This sequence joins TRBV9 and TRBJ2-7; D may be TRBD1 (5 bases). This CDR3 spans 14 amino acids. Trimming shortened V by 1 base and J by 1 base, and 9 bases separated the two germline ends. CDR1 is SGDLS and CDR2 is YYNGEE in the germline V gene. CDR3 in DNA: TGTGCCAGCAGCGTAAATACAGGTTCCTACGAGCAGTACTTC. Translated, it gives CASSVNTGSYEQYF.

This clone was observed a handful of times. This chain joins TRBV9 and TRBJ1-5; 9 positions agree with TRBD1. Looked up from germline, CDR1 is SGDLS and CDR2 is YYNGEE. This CDR3 has 15 amino acids. V was clipped by 5 bases and J by 5 bases; unmatched bases: 8. The CDR3 region is CASSPGTGNDQPQHF. The CDR3 DNA reads TGTGCCAGCAGTCCCGGGACAGGGAATGATCAGCCCCAGCATTTT.

The rearrangement links TRBV28 to TRBJ1-4; the D gene is possibly TRBD1 (5 bases). The CDR3 is 17 residues long. CDR1 and CDR2 (germline): MDHEN, SYDVKM. The ends were cut back, 0 bases at V and 8 bases at J, with 19 bases in the middle. As DNA, the CDR3 is TGTGCCAGCAGTTTATGGGTTAAGGGGTCCCTAGGGGAAAAACTGTTTTTT. Its translation is CASSLWVKGSLGEKLFF.